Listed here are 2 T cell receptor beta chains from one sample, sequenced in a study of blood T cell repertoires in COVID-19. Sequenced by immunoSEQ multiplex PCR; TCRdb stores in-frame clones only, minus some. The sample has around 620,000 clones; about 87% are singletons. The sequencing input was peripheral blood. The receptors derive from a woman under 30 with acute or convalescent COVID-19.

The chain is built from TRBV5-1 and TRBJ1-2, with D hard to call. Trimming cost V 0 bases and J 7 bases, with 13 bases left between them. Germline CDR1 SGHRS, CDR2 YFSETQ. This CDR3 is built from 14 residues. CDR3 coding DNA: TGCGCCAGCAGCTTGGCCGAGGGATTCGGTGGCTACACCTTC. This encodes CASSLAEGFGGYTF.

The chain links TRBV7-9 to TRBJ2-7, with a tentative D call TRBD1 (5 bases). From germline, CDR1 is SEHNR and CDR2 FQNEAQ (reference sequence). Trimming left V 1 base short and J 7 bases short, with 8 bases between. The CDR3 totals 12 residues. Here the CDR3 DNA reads TGTGCCAGCAGCTTAGTCCAGGGTGAGCAGTACTTC. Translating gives CASSLVQGEQYF.